Below, 17 T cell receptor beta chains from the same sample are listed, as sequenced in a study of T cell repertoires in cytomegalovirus infection. These receptors have no known antigen. From the reads, TCRdb called clonotypes with MiXCR, one entry per CDR3 protein. The table has around 430,000 distinct CDR3 sequences, approximately 46% seen once. The specimen comprised cultured PBMCs, sampled from culture after CMV antigen stimulation. The receptors here all came from a human donor in good health (CMV status not recorded). Some clones in this sample may be carry-over from other donors' samples.

The chain uses TRBV27 and TRBJ2-3, with 10 bases aligning to TRBD2. V shed 7 bases, J shed 2 bases, and the junction held 12 bases outside the gene matches. The CDR3 has 17 residues. CDR1 is MNHEY and CDR2 is SMNVEV in the germline V gene (reference sequence). The CDR3 loop is CASNPHSGGAFTDTQYF. The CDR3, as DNA: TGTGCCAGCAATCCCCACAGCGGGGGGGCTTTCACAGATACGCAGTATTTT.

This rearrangement joins TRBV7-6 to TRBJ2-7, with D hard to call. Germline V lookup: CDR1 SGHVS, CDR2 FNYEAQ. Deletions cut 1 base from V and 5 bases from J, with 9 bases between. The CDR3 loop spans 13 amino acids. The CDR3, as DNA: TGTGCCAGCAGCTTAGTTAATTCTGACGAGCAGTACTTC. This gives the protein CASSLVNSDEQYF.

V and J are TRBV2 and TRBJ2-5; 7 nucleotides align to TRBD2. The CDR3 is 15 amino acids. Germline V gene sequence: CDR1 SNHLY, CDR2 FYNNEI. V shed 4 bases, J shed 4 bases, and the junction held 9 bases outside the gene matches. Here the CDR3 reads CASSASREGGETQYF. The CDR3 DNA sequence: TGTGCCAGCAGTGCTTCGAGGGAGGGAGGAGAGACCCAGTACTTC. The variable domain in full, completed from reference TRBV2 and TRBJ2-5, reads EPEVTQTPSHQVTQMGQEVILRCVPISNHLYFYWYRQILGQKVEFLVSFYNNEISEKSEIFDDQFSVERPDGSNFTLKIRSTKLEDSAMYFCASSASREGGETQYFGPGTRLLVL.

Remarks on this clonotype: Since the CDR3 does not end with the conserved phenylalanine or tryptophan, this likely comes from a read error. The chain carries TRBV7-9 and TRBJ2-7; tentatively, D is TRBD1 or TRBD2 (6 bases each). V lost 5 bases and J 2 bases, leaving 19 bases between the germline ends. Germline values: CDR1 SEHNR, CDR2 FQNEAQ (reference sequence). This CDR3 comprises 16 residues. For the CDR3, the DNA is TGTGCCAGCAGCCTCGGAGGGGGACTGCCTACCTACGAGCAGTACTCC. This sequence encodes CASSLGGGLPTYEQYS.

The chain is built from TRBV7-9 and TRBJ2-1, with a tentative D call TRBD2 (5 bases). The CDR3 sequence is 14 residues long. The V and J ends lost 1 base and 9 bases respectively, with 13 bases between them. Germline loops: CDR1 SEHNR, CDR2 FQNEAQ (reference sequence). The CDR3 region has the DNA TGTGCCAGCAGCTTAGAAGGTAGCCGGGGTGAGCAGTTCTTC. Translated: CASSLEGSRGEQFF. The complete variable domain, with remaining parts taken from reference TRBV7-9 and TRBJ2-1, reads DTGVSQNPRHKITKRGQNVTFRCDPISEHNRLYWYRQTLGQGPEFLTYFQNEAQLEKSRLLSDRFSAERPKGSFSTLEIQRTEQGDSAMYLCASSLEGSRGEQFFGPGTRLTVL.

The chain couples TRBV7-2 to TRBJ1-6; D remains unclear. Germline V gene sequence: CDR1 SGHTA, CDR2 FQGNSA. V lost 0 bases, J lost 13 bases, and 10 bases lay in between. This CDR3 comprises 13 residues. CDR3 region: CASSLAYLGPLHF. CDR3 nucleotide sequence: TGTGCCAGCAGCTTAGCGTACCTCGGGCCCCTCCACTTT. The entire variable domain, with the rest obtained from reference TRBV7-2 and TRBJ1-6, is as follows: GAGVSQSPSNKVTEKGKDVELRCDPISGHTALYWYRQSLGQGLEFLIYFQGNSAPDKSGLPSDRFSAERTGGSVSTLTIQRTQQEDSAVYLCASSLAYLGPLHFGNGTRLTVT.

This clonotype came up a few times. The V gene is TRBV12-3 or TRBV12-4, the J gene TRBJ1-3, with D hard to call. The CDR3 is 14 amino acids. Trimming took 5 bases from V and 0 from J, leaving 8 bases between them. This CDR3 reads CASSMAYSGNTIYF. As DNA, the CDR3 is TGTGCCAGCAGTATGGCATACTCTGGAAACACCATATATTTT.

The chain joins TRBV2 to TRBJ1-1; the D is unclear. The CDR3 extends over 14 amino acids. V was pared by 4 bases and J by 7 bases, with 16 bases between. Germline values: CDR1 SNHLY, CDR2 FYNNEI. CDR3: CASSGQALDLEAFF. CDR3 sequence (DNA): TGTGCCAGCAGTGGGCAGGCCCTGGATCTTGAAGCTTTCTTT.

The table lists this clonotype with a few counts. J is TRBJ2-5 and V is TRBV12-3 or TRBV12-4, with TRBD2 as a possible D gene (6 bases). The CDR3 has 10 amino acids. Trimming shortened V by 8 bases and J by 7 bases, and 8 bases separated the two germline ends. Here the CDR3 reads CASGGTTQYF. For the CDR3, the DNA is TGTGCCAGCGGCGGGACGACCCAGTACTTC.

The chain links TRBV10-2 to TRBJ2-1; D not certain. Germline CDR1 and CDR2: WSHSY and SAAADI. There are 14 residues in the CDR3. V gave up 8 bases and J gave up 4 bases, with 15 bases separating them. This CDR3 reads CASGVSRVYNEQFF. In DNA, the CDR3 is TGCGCCAGCGGAGTGTCTCGGGTTTACAATGAGCAGTTCTTC.

The chain combines TRBV6-2 or TRBV6-3 with TRBJ1-2, with TRBD1 as a possible D gene (6 bases). Trimming shortened V by 2 bases and J by 6 bases, and 7 bases separated the two germline ends. Germline V gene data show CDR1 as MNHEY and CDR2 as SVGEGT. This CDR3 comprises 12 residues. The CDR3 here is CASSYEGDGYTF. DNA of the CDR3: TGTGCCAGCAGTTACGAGGGGGATGGCTACACCTTC.

This clonotype has just a few counts. The chain combines TRBV6-1 with TRBJ1-1; TRBD1 matches at 9 bases. V trimming: 3 bases; J trimming: 5 bases; junction bases outside the gene matches: 10. Germline lookup yields CDR1 MNHNS and CDR2 SASEGT. The CDR3 sequence is 16 residues long. The CDR3 region is CASSEATGGRGTEAFF. The CDR3 DNA reads TGTGCCAGCAGTGAGGCTACAGGGGGCCGAGGGACTGAAGCTTTCTTT.

This sequence joins TRBV6-5 and TRBJ2-7; 11 nucleotides match TRBD1. The germline CDR1 and CDR2 sequences are MNHEY and SVGAGI. With 5 bases clipped from V and 3 bases from J, the junction kept 6 bases outside the gene matches. The CDR3 spans 15 residues. CDR3 sequence: CASSRPGQGGYEQYF. CDR3 nucleotide sequence: TGTGCCAGCAGTCGACCGGGACAGGGGGGCTACGAGCAGTACTTC.

The V gene is TRBV4-3, the J gene TRBJ2-5; D not certain. Germline V gene lookup returns CDR1 LGHNA and CDR2 YSLEER. Trimming left V 0 bases short and J 7 bases short, with 12 bases between. The CDR3 loop spans 14 amino acids. The chain's CDR3 is CASSQEPAGWTQYF. CDR3 DNA: TGCGCCAGCAGCCAAGAGCCGGCAGGATGGACCCAGTACTTC.

J is TRBJ2-3 and V is TRBV24-1; the match to TRBD2 covers 11 bases. V was pared by 4 bases and J by 1 base, with 3 bases of the junction left unmatched. Germline loops: CDR1 KGHDR, CDR2 SFDVKD. This CDR3 spans 16 amino acids. CDR3 nucleotide sequence: TGTGCCACCAGTGACCCTAGCGGGGGGCGCACAGATACGCAGTATTTT. Amino acids: CATSDPSGGRTDTQYF.

The V call is TRBV6-1, the J call TRBJ2-4; D may be TRBD2 (6 bases). Trimming stripped 2 bases from V and 1 base from J, with 15 bases between. Looked up from germline, CDR1 is MNHNS and CDR2 is SASEGT. The CDR3 consists of 17 residues. The CDR3 nucleotides are TGTGCCAGCAGTGAAAAAGTGGCGGGATGGGCCAAAAACATTCAGTACTTC. Protein product: CASSEKVAGWAKNIQYF.

V gene TRBV29-1 combines with J gene TRBJ1-1, with 7 nucleotides matching TRBD1. The germline V gene encodes CDR1 SQVTM and CDR2 ANQGSEA. The CDR3 is 13 amino acids. The V segment lost 6 bases and the J segment 10 bases; nucleotides outside the gene matches: 14. This CDR3 reads CSVSEPRGAIAFF. CDR3 nucleotide sequence: TGCAGCGTCTCAGAACCCAGGGGGGCAATAGCTTTCTTT.